This T cell receptor (beta chain) was documented in a study of shared clonotypes between healthy human individuals. The study's findings and limits: Among four donors, about 4.6% of naive CD4 clonotypes were found in common.

About this clone itself: Its specificity is unknown.

Sequenced by immunoSEQ multiplex PCR; TCRdb stores in-frame clones only, minus some. The table includes nearly 1,000,000 clones, 60% to 85% detected once. The CDR3 covers 18 residues. The germline CDR1 and CDR2 sequences are SGHTA and FQGNSA. Trimming took 1 base from V and 2 from J; bases not matched to a gene: 9. J is TRBJ2-7 and V is TRBV7-2, with 12 nucleotides matching TRBD2. The sequencing sample was made of memory CD4+ T cells sorted from blood. As for subset: CD45RA-negative fraction. This TCR came from a man aged 18 to 30 in good health. DNA for the CDR3: TGTGCCAGCAGCTTAGTGGGCCTAGCGGGAGGGCCGCCCTACGAGCAGTACTTC. This gives the protein CASSLVGLAGGPPYEQYF.